This T cell receptor beta chain was recovered during a study of T cells in Graves' hyperthyroidism and ophthalmopathy. Turning to the study itself: At the time of initial diagnosis and before any treatment, peripheral blood was collected.

Exclusion followed for patients with uncontrolled infection, other autoimmune disease, pregnancy or lactation. What was amplified from RNA transcripts were TCR beta CDR3 regions. The HTBI primer set served for first-round RT-PCR of the TCR CDR3. TCRdb analysed the multiplex PCR reads with MiXCR anew, one entry per CDR3 protein. The sample has a few hundred thousand distinct CDR3 sequences; around 25% are singletons. The CDR3 covers 12 residues. Trimming removed 2 bases at V and 5 bases at J, with 4 bases between. Whole-study findings and limits: In the blood, most expanded thyroid clonotypes above 0.001 appeared as well.

A remark on this clonotype: Its antigen is currently unknown.

The rearrangement uses TRBV12-3 or TRBV12-4 and TRBJ1-5; no reliable D call. The sample was blood. The source is a man between 50 and 59 years old with Graves' hyperthyroidism. The CDR3 is CASSLWHQPQHF. In nucleotides, the CDR3 is TGTGCCAGCAGTTTATGGCATCAGCCCCAGCATTTT.